This T cell receptor beta chain originates from a study of shared clonotypes between healthy human individuals. Points from the study as a whole: Between a few donors, naive CD4 clonotypes were shared at a level of about 5%. Clonotypes which were not shared had lower generation probabilities than clonotypes that all four donors shared.

A note on this clone: Its target is unknown. Additional DNA sequences in this sample encode the identical CDR3.

For each subset, genomic DNA was distributed in equal portions over several immunoSEQ plates. The method was immunoSEQ multiplex PCR; TCRdb's version includes in-frame clones alone and lacks a portion of them. The profile covers about a million clones, with approximately 72% appearing a single time and approximately 1.5% taken by the ten largest. There were no recent acute infections or vaccinations among the donors, who were healthy HIV-negative adults. The source material was memory CD4+ T cells sorted from blood. Subset here: CD45RA-negative fraction. This sequence was found in a man aged 18 to 29 in good health.

The CDR3 coding sequence is TGTGCCAGCAGCCGGACAGCCACAGATACGCAGTATTTT. This codes for CASSRTATDTQYF. The rearrangement joins TRBV6-5 to TRBJ2-3, with D maybe TRBD1 (6 bases). The germline CDR1 and CDR2 sequences are MNHEY and SVGAGI. This CDR3 has 13 amino acids. Trimming took 6 bases from V and 2 from J, leaving 9 bases between them.